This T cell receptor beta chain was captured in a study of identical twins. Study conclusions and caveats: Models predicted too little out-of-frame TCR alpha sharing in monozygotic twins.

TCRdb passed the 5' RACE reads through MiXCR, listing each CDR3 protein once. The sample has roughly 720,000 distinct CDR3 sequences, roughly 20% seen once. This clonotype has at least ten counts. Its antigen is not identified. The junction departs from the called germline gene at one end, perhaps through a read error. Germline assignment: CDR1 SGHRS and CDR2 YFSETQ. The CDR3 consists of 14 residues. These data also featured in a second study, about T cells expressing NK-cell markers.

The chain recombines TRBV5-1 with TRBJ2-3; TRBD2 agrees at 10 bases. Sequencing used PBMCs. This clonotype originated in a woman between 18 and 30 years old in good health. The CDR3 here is CASSLAGAGDTQYF. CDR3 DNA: TGTGCCAGCAGCCTAGCGGGAGCAGGGGATACGCAGTATTTT.